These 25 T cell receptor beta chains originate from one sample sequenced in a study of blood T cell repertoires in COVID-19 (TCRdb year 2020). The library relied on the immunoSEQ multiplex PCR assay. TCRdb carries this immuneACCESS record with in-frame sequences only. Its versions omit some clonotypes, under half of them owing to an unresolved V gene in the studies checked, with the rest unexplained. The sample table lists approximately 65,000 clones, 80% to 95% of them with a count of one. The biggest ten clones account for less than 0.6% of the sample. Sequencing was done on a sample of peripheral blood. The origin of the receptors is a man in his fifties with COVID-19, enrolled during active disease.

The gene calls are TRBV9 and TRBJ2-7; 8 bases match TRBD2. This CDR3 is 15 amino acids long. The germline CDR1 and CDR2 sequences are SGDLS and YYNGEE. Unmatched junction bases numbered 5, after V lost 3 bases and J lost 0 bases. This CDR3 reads CASSARLAPSYEQYF. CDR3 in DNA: TGTGCCAGCAGCGCTCGACTAGCGCCCTCCTACGAGCAGTACTTC.

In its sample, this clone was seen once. The CDR3 coding sequence is TGTGCCAGCAGCCAGTTAGCGGGAAGATCGGGAGATACGCAGTATTTT. Protein sequence: CASSQLAGRSGDTQYF. V usage is TRBV3-1 (or the pseudogene TRBV3-2) and J usage is TRBJ2-3; TRBD2 matches 8 bases. This CDR3 spans 16 amino acids. The V gene's germline CDR1 is LGHDT and CDR2 YNNKEL (reference sequence). The J segment lost 5 bases and the V segment lost 3 bases, leaving 10 bases of the junction unmatched.

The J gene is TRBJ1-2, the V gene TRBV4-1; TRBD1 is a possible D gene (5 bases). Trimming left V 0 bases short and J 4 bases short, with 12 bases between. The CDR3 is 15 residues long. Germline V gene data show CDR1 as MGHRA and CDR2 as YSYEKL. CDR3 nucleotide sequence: TGCGCCAGCAGCCAAGATCGGAGACAGCCCTATGGCTACACCTTC. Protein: CASSQDRRQPYGYTF.

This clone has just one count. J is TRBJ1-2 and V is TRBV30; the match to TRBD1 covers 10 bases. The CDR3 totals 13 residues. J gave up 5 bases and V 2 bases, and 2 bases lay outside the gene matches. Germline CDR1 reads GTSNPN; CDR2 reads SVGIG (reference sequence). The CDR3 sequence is CAWSLDRGYGYTF. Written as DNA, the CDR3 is TGTGCCTGGAGTCTGGACAGGGGGTATGGCTACACCTTC.

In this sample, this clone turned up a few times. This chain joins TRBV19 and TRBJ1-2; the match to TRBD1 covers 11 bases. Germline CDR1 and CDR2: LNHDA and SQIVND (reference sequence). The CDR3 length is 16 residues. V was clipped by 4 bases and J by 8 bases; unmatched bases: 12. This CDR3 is CASSNLRDRGIGGYTF. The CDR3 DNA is TGTGCCAGTAGTAACCTCCGGGACAGGGGGATCGGAGGCTACACCTTC.

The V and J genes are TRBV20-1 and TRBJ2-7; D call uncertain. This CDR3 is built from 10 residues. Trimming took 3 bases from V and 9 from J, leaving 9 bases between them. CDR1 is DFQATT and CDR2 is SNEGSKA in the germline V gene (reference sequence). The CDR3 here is CSASDSRQYF. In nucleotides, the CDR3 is TGCAGTGCTAGCGACTCCAGGCAGTACTTC.

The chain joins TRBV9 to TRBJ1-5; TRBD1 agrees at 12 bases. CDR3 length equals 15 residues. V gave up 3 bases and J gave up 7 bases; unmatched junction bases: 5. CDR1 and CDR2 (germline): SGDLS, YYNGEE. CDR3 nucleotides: TGTGCCAGCAGCGCGGGACAGGGGGCAGGGCAGCCCCAGCATTTT. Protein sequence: CASSAGQGAGQPQHF.

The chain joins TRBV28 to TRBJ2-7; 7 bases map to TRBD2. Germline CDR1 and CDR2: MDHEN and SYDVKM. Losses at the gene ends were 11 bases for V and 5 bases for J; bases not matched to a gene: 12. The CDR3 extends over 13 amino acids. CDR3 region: CAGGGGRAHEQYF. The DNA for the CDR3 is TGTGCCGGGGGGGGTGGCAGGGCCCACGAGCAGTACTTC.

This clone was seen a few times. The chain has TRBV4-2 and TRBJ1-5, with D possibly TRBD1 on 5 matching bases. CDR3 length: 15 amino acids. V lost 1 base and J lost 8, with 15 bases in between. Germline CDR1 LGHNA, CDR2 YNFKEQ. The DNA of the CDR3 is TGTGCCAGCAGCCAAGGCCCTCGACGGGGGGAGCCCCAGCATTTT. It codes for CASSQGPRRGEPQHF.

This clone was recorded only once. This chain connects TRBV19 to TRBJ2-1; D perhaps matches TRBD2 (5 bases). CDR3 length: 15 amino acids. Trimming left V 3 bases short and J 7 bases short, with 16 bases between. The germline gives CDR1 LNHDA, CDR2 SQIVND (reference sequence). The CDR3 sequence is CASSMVGPTGNEQFF. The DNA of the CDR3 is TGTGCCAGTAGTATGGTCGGGCCAACGGGGAATGAGCAGTTCTTC.

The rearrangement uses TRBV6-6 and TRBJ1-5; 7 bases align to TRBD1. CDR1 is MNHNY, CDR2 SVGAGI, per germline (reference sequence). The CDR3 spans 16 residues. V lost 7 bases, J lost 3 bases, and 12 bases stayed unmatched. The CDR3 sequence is CASIQGGGGNNQPQHF. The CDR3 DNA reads TGTGCCAGCATCCAAGGAGGGGGCGGGAACAATCAGCCCCAGCATTTT.

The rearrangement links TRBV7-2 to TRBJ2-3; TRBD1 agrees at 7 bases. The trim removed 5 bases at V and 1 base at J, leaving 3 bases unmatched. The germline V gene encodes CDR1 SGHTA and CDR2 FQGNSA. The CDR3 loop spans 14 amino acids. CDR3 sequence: CASSPGGRTDTQYF. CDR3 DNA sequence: TGTGCCAGCAGCCCAGGGGGACGCACAGATACGCAGTATTTT.

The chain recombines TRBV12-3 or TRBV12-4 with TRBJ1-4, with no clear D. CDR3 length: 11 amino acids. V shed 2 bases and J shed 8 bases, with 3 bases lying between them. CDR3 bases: TGTGCCAGCAGTTTACGGGAAAAACTGTTTTTT. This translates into CASSLREKLFF.

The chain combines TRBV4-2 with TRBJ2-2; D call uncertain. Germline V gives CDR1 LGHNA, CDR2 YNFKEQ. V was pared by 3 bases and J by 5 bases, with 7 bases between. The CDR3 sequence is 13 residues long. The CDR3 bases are TGTGCCAGCAGCCACGAACGGACCGGGGAGCTGTTTTTT. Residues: CASSHERTGELFF.

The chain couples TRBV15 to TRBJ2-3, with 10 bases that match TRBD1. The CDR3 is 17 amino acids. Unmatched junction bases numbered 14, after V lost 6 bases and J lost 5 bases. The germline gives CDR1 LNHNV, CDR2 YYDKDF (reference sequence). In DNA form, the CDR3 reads TGTGCCACCAGTAAAGGGACCGGGACAGGGGAGGGAGATACGCAGTATTTT. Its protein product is CATSKGTGTGEGDTQYF.

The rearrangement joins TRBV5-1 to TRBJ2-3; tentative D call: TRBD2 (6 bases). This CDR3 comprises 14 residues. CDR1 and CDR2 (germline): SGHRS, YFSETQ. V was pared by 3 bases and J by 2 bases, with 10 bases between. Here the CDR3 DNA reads TGCGCCAGCAGCTATATGGACTACACAGATACGCAGTATTTT. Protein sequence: CASSYMDYTDTQYF.

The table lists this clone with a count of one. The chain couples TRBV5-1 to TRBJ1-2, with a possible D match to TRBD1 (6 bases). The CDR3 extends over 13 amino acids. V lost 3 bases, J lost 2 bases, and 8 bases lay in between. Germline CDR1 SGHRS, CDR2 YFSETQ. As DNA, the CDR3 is TGCGCCAGCAGCTCAGGGGTAAACTATGGCTACACCTTC. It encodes CASSSGVNYGYTF.

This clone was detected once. Here the CDR3 reads CASSFSGPSYNEQFF. The CDR3 DNA sequence: TGTGCCAGCAGCTTTAGCGGGCCCTCCTACAATGAGCAGTTCTTC. This chain joins TRBV7-2 and TRBJ2-1, with 7 bases that match TRBD2. V trimming: 3 bases; J trimming: 0 bases; junction bases outside the gene matches: 2. The V gene's germline CDR1 is SGHTA and CDR2 FQGNSA. This CDR3 region has 15 residues.

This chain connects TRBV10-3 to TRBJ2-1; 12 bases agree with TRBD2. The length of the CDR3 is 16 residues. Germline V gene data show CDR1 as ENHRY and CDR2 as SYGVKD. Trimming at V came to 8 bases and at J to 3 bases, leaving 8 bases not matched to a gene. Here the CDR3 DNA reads TGTGCCATCGCTGCTCTGACTAGCGGGAGCTACAATGAGCAGTTCTTC. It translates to CAIAALTSGSYNEQFF.

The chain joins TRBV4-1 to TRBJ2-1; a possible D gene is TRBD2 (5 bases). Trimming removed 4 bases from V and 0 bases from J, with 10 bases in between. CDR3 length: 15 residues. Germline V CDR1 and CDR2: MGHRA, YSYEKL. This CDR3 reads CASSLGESSYNEQFF. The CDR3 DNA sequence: TGCGCCAGCAGCCTGGGAGAATCCTCCTACAATGAGCAGTTCTTC.

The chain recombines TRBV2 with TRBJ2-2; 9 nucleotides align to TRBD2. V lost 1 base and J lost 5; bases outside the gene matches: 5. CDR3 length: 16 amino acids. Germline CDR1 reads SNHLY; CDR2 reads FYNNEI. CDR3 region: CASSEVASGITGELFF. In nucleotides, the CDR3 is TGTGCCAGCAGTGAAGTGGCTAGCGGGATTACCGGGGAGCTGTTTTTT.

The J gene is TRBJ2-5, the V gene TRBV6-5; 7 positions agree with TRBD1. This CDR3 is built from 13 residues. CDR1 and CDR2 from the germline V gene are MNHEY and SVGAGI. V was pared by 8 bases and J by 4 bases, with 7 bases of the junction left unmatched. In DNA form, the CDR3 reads TGTGCCAGCTATAGAGCAGGGGGAGAGACCCAGTACTTC. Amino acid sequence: CASYRAGGETQYF.

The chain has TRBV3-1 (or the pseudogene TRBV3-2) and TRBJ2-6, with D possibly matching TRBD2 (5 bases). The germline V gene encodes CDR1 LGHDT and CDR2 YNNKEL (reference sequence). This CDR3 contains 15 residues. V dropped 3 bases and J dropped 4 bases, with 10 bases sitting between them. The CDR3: CASSHWEPGANVLTF. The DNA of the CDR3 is TGTGCCAGCAGCCATTGGGAGCCGGGGGCCAACGTCCTGACTTTC.

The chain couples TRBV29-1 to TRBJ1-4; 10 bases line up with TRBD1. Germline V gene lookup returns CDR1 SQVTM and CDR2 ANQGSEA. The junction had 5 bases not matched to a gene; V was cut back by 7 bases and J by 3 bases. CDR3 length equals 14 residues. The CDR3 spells CSATGQGANEKLFF. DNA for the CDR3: TGCAGCGCCACCGGACAGGGGGCTAATGAAAAACTGTTTTTT.

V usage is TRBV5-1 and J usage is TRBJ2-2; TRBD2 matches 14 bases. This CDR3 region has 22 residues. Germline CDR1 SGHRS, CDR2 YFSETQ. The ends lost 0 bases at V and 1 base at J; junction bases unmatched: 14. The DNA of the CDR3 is TGCGCCAGCAGCTTGGAAGGACATGGGACTAGCGGGAGTTATGTGAACACCGGGGAGCTGTTTTTT. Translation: CASSLEGHGTSGSYVNTGELFF.